Below are 32 T cell receptor beta chains sequenced from a single sample in a study of T cell repertoires in cytomegalovirus infection. One entry per CDR3 protein, called by TCRdb with MiXCR from the reads. The sample shows 450,000 to 600,000 distinct CDR3 sequences, about 42% of them seen only once. These receptors lack a known antigen. The sequences come from cultured PBMCs, collected from culture after CMV antigen stimulation. Every receptor here comes from a human donor in good health (CMV status not recorded). Some clones in this sample may be carry-over from other donors' samples.

J is TRBJ2-5 and V is TRBV6-8; the match to TRBD2 covers 9 bases. The V gene's germline CDR1 is MNHGY and CDR2 SAAAGT. V was clipped by 6 bases and J by 5 bases; unmatched bases: 13. The CDR3 spans 16 residues. The CDR3 coding sequence is TGTGCCAGCAGGCCGGGACTAGCTTTGGGAGGGGAGACCCAGTACTTC. Protein sequence: CASRPGLALGGETQYF.

This clonotype has only a few counts. The chain employs TRBV11-2 and TRBJ2-7; either TRBD1 or TRBD2 may fit D (5 bases each). This CDR3 contains 14 residues. Germline V gene sequence: CDR1 SGHAT, CDR2 FQNNGV. V shed 4 bases and J shed 1 base, with 11 bases lying between them. CDR3 in amino acids: CASSSRDRSYEQYF. The CDR3 DNA is TGTGCCAGCAGCTCCAGGGACCGATCCTACGAGCAGTACTTC.

This chain uses TRBV7-8 with TRBJ2-2; 7 bases are shared with TRBD2. The CDR3 sequence is 16 residues long. V was clipped by 5 bases and J by 6 bases; unmatched bases: 12. CDR1 is SGHVS, CDR2 FQNEAQ, per germline. The chain's CDR3 is CASSLSQGGVPGELFF. The DNA for the CDR3 is TGTGCCAGCAGCCTTTCGCAGGGAGGGGTCCCCGGGGAGCTGTTTTTT.

The chain carries TRBV12-3 or TRBV12-4 and TRBJ2-7; possibly TRBD2 for D (6 bases). V dropped 6 bases and J dropped 2 bases, with 17 bases sitting between them. The CDR3 runs to 15 residues. The chain's CDR3 is CASSSGTQRPYEQYF. DNA for the CDR3: TGTGCCAGCAGCTCCGGGACTCAAAGGCCCTACGAGCAGTACTTC.

This clonotype came up a few times. The V call is TRBV5-4, the J call TRBJ1-6; 7 positions match TRBD1. The CDR3 loop spans 14 amino acids. CDR1 and CDR2 (germline): SGHNT, YYREEE (reference sequence). V shed 0 bases and J 10 bases; nucleotides not matched to a gene: 4. The DNA for the CDR3 is TGTGCCAGCAGCTTGGTTCAGGGGGAGTCACCCCTCCACTTT. Amino acids: CASSLVQGESPLHF.

The rearrangement links TRBV7-2 to TRBJ1-2; maybe TRBD1 (5 bases). V shed 1 base and J shed 8 bases, with 14 bases lying between them. Germline CDR1 and CDR2: SGHTA and FQGNSA. This CDR3 spans 14 amino acids. The CDR3 DNA reads TGTGCCAGCAGCTTAGGGCCCCGGGGACGGGGCTACACCTTC. This sequence encodes CASSLGPRGRGYTF.

This clonotype was observed a few times. The rearrangement joins TRBV7-2 to TRBJ2-7; 10 nucleotides line up with TRBD2. From germline, CDR1 is SGHTA and CDR2 FQGNSA. The CDR3 loop spans 15 amino acids. The V and J ends lost 5 bases and 5 bases, in that order; junction bases with no gene match: 9. CDR3 bases: TGTGCCAGCAGCCGAGAGCGGGGGGGCCTCGACGAGCAGTACTTC. It translates to CASSRERGGLDEQYF.

The chain combines TRBV19 with TRBJ2-7, with 7 bases lining up with TRBD2. From germline, CDR1 is LNHDA and CDR2 SQIVND (reference sequence). V lost 10 bases to trimming and J lost 0 bases; unmatched junction nucleotides: 6. The CDR3 spans 13 residues. The CDR3, as DNA: TGTGCCACTGCAGCGGGGAGCTCCTACGAGCAGTACTTC. Translating gives CATAAGSSYEQYF. Full variable domain (remainder filled in from reference TRBV19 and TRBJ2-7): DGGITQSPKYLFRKEGQNVTLSCEQNLNHDAMYWYRQDPGQGLRLIYYSQIVNDFQKGDIAEGYSVSREKKESFPLTVTSAQKNPTAFYLCATAAGSSYEQYFGPGTRLTVT.

The chain is built from TRBV7-9 and TRBJ1-1; TRBD1 might be the D (6 bases). The germline V and J ends were trimmed by 3 bases and 9 bases, with 11 bases remaining between them. CDR3 length: 12 residues. Germline-derived CDR1 and CDR2 are SEHNR and FQNEAQ (reference sequence). CDR3 DNA sequence: TGTGCCAGCAGCTTCGGACAGTCGAAAGCTTTCTTT. Protein sequence: CASSFGQSKAFF. Variable domain in full (rest from reference TRBV7-9 and TRBJ1-1): DTGVSQNPRHKITKRGQNVTFRCDPISEHNRLYWYRQTLGQGPEFLTYFQNEAQLEKSRLLSDRFSAERPKGSFSTLEIQRTEQGDSAMYLCASSFGQSKAFFGQGTRLTVV.

This chain connects TRBV6-6 to TRBJ2-1, with 14 bases fitting TRBD2. Germline values: CDR1 MNHNY, CDR2 SVGAGI (reference sequence). CDR3 length equals 15 residues. Trimming removed 5 bases from V and 10 bases from J; junction bases left unmatched: 7. As DNA, the CDR3 is TGTGCCAGCAGTCCTCCCGGACTAGCGGGAGGCGAGCAGTTCTTC. This gives the protein CASSPPGLAGGEQFF.

This CDR3 is CASSHGSTEAFF. CDR3 sequence (DNA): TGCGCCAGCAGCCATGGGTCCACTGAAGCTTTCTTT. The gene calls are TRBV4-1 and TRBJ1-1; D ambiguous. The CDR3 runs 12 residues. The ends were cut back, 3 bases at V and 4 bases at J, with 6 bases in the middle. CDR1 is MGHRA and CDR2 is YSYEKL in the germline V gene.

This clonotype was picked up a small number of times. The V and J genes are TRBV4-2 and TRBJ2-5; a weak D match, TRBD2 (6 bases). CDR1 is LGHNA and CDR2 is YNFKEQ in the germline V gene. With 1 base removed from V and 3 bases from J, the gap between germline ends came to 9 bases. The CDR3 consists of 14 residues. The CDR3 is CASSQVSGEETQYF. The CDR3 nucleotides are TGTGCCAGCAGCCAAGTTAGCGGCGAAGAGACCCAGTACTTC.

This chain connects TRBV19 to TRBJ2-7; no definite D call. Germline CDR1 and CDR2: LNHDA and SQIVND (reference sequence). Trimming cost V 3 bases and J 6 bases, with 6 bases left between them. The CDR3 extends over 11 amino acids. This CDR3 reads CASSISPEQYF. The CDR3 DNA sequence: TGTGCCAGTAGTATCAGTCCCGAGCAGTACTTC. Filled out from reference TRBV19 and TRBJ2-7, the complete variable domain reads DGGITQSPKYLFRKEGQNVTLSCEQNLNHDAMYWYRQDPGQGLRLIYYSQIVNDFQKGDIAEGYSVSREKKESFPLTVTSAQKNPTAFYLCASSISPEQYFGPGTRLTVT.

The gene calls are TRBV12-3 or TRBV12-4 and TRBJ1-6; possibly TRBD1 for D (6 bases). The CDR3 contains 13 residues. V was clipped by 7 bases and J by 8 bases, with 12 bases between them. CDR3 region: CASTLTGDSPLHF. In DNA, the CDR3 is TGTGCCAGCACCTTGACAGGAGATTCACCCCTCCACTTT.

Here the CDR3 DNA reads TGCAGTGCTATGGGGGGCGGGACCTACGAGCAGTACTTC. Its translation is CSAMGGGTYEQYF. The V and J genes are TRBV20-1 and TRBJ2-7; D is possibly TRBD1 or TRBD2 (6 bases each). Trimming removed 4 bases at V and 2 bases at J, with 12 bases between. The germline CDR1 and CDR2 sequences are DFQATT and SNEGSKA (reference sequence). This CDR3 is built from 13 residues.

For this clonotype: This may be a read error: a much more frequent sequence differs by one nucleotide. The rearrangement joins TRBV7-2 to TRBJ1-3; the D is unclear. This CDR3 has 14 amino acids. The V gene's germline CDR1 is SGHTA and CDR2 FQGNSA. The CDR3 loop is CASSRAAAGNTKYF. CDR3 sequence (DNA): TGTGCCAGCAGCAGGGCCGCAGCTGGAAACACCAAATATTTT.

The rearrangement links TRBV20-1 to TRBJ2-3, with TRBD1 matching over 10 bases. V shed 1 base, J shed 3 bases, and the junction held 7 bases outside the gene matches. Looked up from germline, CDR1 is DFQATT and CDR2 is SNEGSKA (reference sequence). This CDR3 is built from 16 residues. The CDR3 region has the DNA TGCAGTGCTAGAGCCACAGGACAGGGGGGGACAGATACGCAGTATTTT. Encoded protein: CSARATGQGGTDTQYF.

There are a few counts of this clonotype. The chain combines TRBV4-1 with TRBJ1-2; D remains ambiguous. Trimming pared 1 base from V and 7 bases from J, leaving 10 bases between. Germline V gives CDR1 MGHRA, CDR2 YSYEKL. CDR3 length equals 13 residues. DNA of the CDR3: TGCGCCAGCAGCCAAGTGAATGAGGCTGGCTACACCTTC. It translates to CASSQVNEAGYTF.

The rearrangement joins TRBV7-2 to TRBJ1-4; a weak D match, TRBD1 (5 bases). Germline CDR1 SGHTA, CDR2 FQGNSA. Trimming took off 1 base at V and 3 bases at J, with 9 bases between the two ends. The CDR3 loop spans 15 amino acids. The CDR3 nucleotides are TGTGCCAGCAGCTTAGTGCGGGGGTCTAATGAAAAACTGTTTTTT. Translation gives CASSLVRGSNEKLFF.

The rearrangement uses TRBV27 and TRBJ2-1; D may correspond to TRBD1 or TRBD2 (6 bases each). The germline V gene has CDR1 MNHEY and CDR2 SMNVEV (reference sequence). The V gene lost 0 bases and the J gene lost 3 bases, with 12 bases spanning the gap. The CDR3 sequence is 16 residues long. CDR3: CASSLSAGTSYNEQFF. The CDR3 coding sequence is TGTGCCAGCAGTTTATCGGCGGGGACAAGCTACAATGAGCAGTTCTTC.

In this sample, this clonotype turned up once. One end of the junction fails to match germline, which may point to a read error. V and J are TRBV6-6 and TRBJ1-2; 8 bases line up with TRBD1. The CDR3 runs 14 residues. CDR1 and CDR2 (germline): MNHNY, SVGAGI (reference sequence). The CDR3 reads CASSEAGGEGGYIF. In nucleotides, the CDR3 is TGTGCCAGCAGTGAGGCAGGGGGCGAGGGTGGCTACATCTTC.

V usage is TRBV2 and J usage is TRBJ2-6; TRBD1 might be the D (6 bases). CDR3 length equals 16 residues. Germline V gene lookup returns CDR1 SNHLY and CDR2 FYNNEI. V was shortened by 6 bases and J by 0 bases, with 12 bases between the two germline ends. Written as DNA, the CDR3 is TGTGCCAGCAGAGCAGGGGTTAGCTCTGGGGCCAACGTCCTGACTTTC. It codes for CASRAGVSSGANVLTF. The full variable domain, completed using reference TRBV2 and TRBJ2-6, is EPEVTQTPSHQVTQMGQEVILRCVPISNHLYFYWYRQILGQKVEFLVSFYNNEISEKSEIFDDQFSVERPDGSNFTLKIRSTKLEDSAMYFCASRAGVSSGANVLTFGAGSRLTVL.

V gene TRBV11-2 combines with J gene TRBJ2-7, with D possibly TRBD2 on 6 matching bases. Germline values: CDR1 SGHAT, CDR2 FQNNGV. The CDR3 has 15 residues. Trimming left V 5 bases short and J 3 bases short, with 17 bases between. The CDR3 is CASSPRIAESYEQYF. DNA of the CDR3: TGTGCCAGCAGCCCCCGTATAGCGGAGAGCTACGAGCAGTACTTC.

This clonotype showed up just a few times. The genes are TRBV2 and TRBJ1-5; 7 bases align to TRBD1. V gave up 6 bases and J gave up 0 bases; unmatched junction bases: 5. Germline loops: CDR1 SNHLY, CDR2 FYNNEI. The CDR3 extends over 15 amino acids. This chain's CDR3 is CASSSGQVSNQPQHF. The DNA for the CDR3 is TGTGCCAGCAGCTCCGGACAGGTTAGCAATCAGCCCCAGCATTTT.

The rearrangement joins TRBV20-1 to TRBJ2-3, with TRBD2 matching over 10 bases. The V gene's germline CDR1 is DFQATT and CDR2 SNEGSKA (reference sequence). This CDR3 comprises 15 residues. Trimming took 0 bases from V and 6 from J; bases not matched to a gene: 6. Here the CDR3 reads CSARDSSGGGDTQYF. CDR3 DNA sequence: TGCAGTGCTAGAGATTCGAGCGGGGGGGGGGATACGCAGTATTTT.

V gene TRBV4-3 combines with J gene TRBJ2-7; D could derive from TRBD1 or TRBD2 (5 bases each). Germline assignment: CDR1 LGHNA and CDR2 YSLEER. This CDR3 contains 15 residues. Trimming cost V 1 base and J 5 bases, with 15 bases left between them. The CDR3 DNA reads as TGCGCCAGCAGCCAAGTGGTTGTGGGGGTCGACGAGCAGTACTTC. This codes for CASSQVVVGVDEQYF.

The CDR3 region is CASSQTSGGTQYF. The CDR3 nucleotides read TGTGCCAGCAGCCAAACTAGCGGGGGGACCCAGTACTTC. The chain is built from TRBV7-9 and TRBJ2-5; 11 bases map to TRBD2. This CDR3 region has 13 residues. V was clipped by 5 bases and J by 7 bases; unmatched bases: 3. Germline CDR1 and CDR2: SEHNR and FQNEAQ (reference sequence).

The chain is built from TRBV7-8 and TRBJ1-1; no firm D call. Trimming pared 5 bases from V and 5 bases from J, leaving 9 bases between. CDR1 is SGHVS and CDR2 is FQNEAQ in the germline V gene. The CDR3 is 12 amino acids. This CDR3 is CASSHLKTEAFF. The CDR3 DNA reads as TGTGCCAGCAGCCACCTAAAGACTGAAGCTTTCTTT.

The V call is TRBV7-2, the J call TRBJ2-7; 8 nucleotides agree with TRBD2. The CDR3 sequence is 15 residues long. The trim removed 2 bases at V and 6 bases at J, leaving 9 bases unmatched. Germline V gene sequence: CDR1 SGHTA, CDR2 FQGNSA. The CDR3 reads CASSLLGGRTSEQYF. CDR3 nucleotides: TGTGCCAGCAGCTTACTGGGCGGGAGGACCAGCGAGCAGTACTTC.

On this clonotype: One junction end disagrees with the germline gene, perhaps due to a read error. The chain couples TRBV4-3 to TRBJ2-1; D may be TRBD2 (5 bases). Germline CDR1 is LGHNA and CDR2 is YSLEER. The CDR3 runs to 13 residues. DNA of the CDR3: TGCGCCAGCAGCCGAGGGCCCGAAAATGAGCAGTTATTC. Amino acids: CASSRGPENEQLF.

This clonotype was counted only a few times. The chain links TRBV7-2 to TRBJ2-2; 9 bases align to TRBD2. The CDR3 loop spans 15 amino acids. Losses at the gene ends were 3 bases for V and 7 bases for J; bases not matched to a gene: 6. CDR1 is SGHTA and CDR2 is FQGNSA in the germline V gene. CDR3 nucleotide sequence: TGTGCCAGCAGCTTTAGCGGGAGATCTAGCGGGGAGCTGTTTTTT. Translated, it gives CASSFSGRSSGELFF. Variable domain in full (rest from reference TRBV7-2 and TRBJ2-2): GAGVSQSPSNKVTEKGKDVELRCDPISGHTALYWYRQSLGQGLEFLIYFQGNSAPDKSGLPSDRFSAERTGGSVSTLTIQRTQQEDSAVYLCASSFSGRSSGELFFGEGSRLTVL.

This clonotype was seen a handful of times. The rearrangement joins TRBV7-2 to TRBJ2-2, with unresolved D. Trimming took off 0 bases at V and 5 bases at J, with 1 base between the two ends. Germline V gene data show CDR1 as SGHTA and CDR2 as FQGNSA. CDR3 size: 12 residues. The CDR3 sequence is CASSLATGELFF. The CDR3 DNA is TGTGCCAGCAGCTTAGCGACCGGGGAGCTGTTTTTT.